The 4 T cell receptor beta chains in this list originate from one sample, sequenced in a study of T-cell reconstitution after alpha-beta-depleted transplantation in children. Preparation of the TCRbeta library was carried out with unique molecular identifiers. TCRdb redid the calling of the PCR reads with MiXCR, one entry per CDR3 protein. The data contain roughly 310,000 distinct CDR3 sequences, around 20% of them singletons. Sequencing used PBMCs, mostly from graft donor cells, obtained 180 days after TCRalphabeta/CD19-depleted stem cell transplant. The source of these receptors is a male patient between 10 and 17 years old who had a stem cell transplant for acute lymphoblastic leukemia, so the T cells may come from the graft donor.

This CDR3 reads CASSLGPGTATYQPQHF. CDR3 bases: TGCGCCAGCAGCTTGGGTCCGGGGACAGCGACTTATCAGCCCCAGCATTTT. This rearrangement joins TRBV5-1 to TRBJ1-5, with 7 bases aligning to TRBD1. The V segment lost 0 bases and the J segment 5 bases; nucleotides outside the gene matches: 11. In germline, CDR1 is SGHRS, CDR2 YFSETQ. This CDR3 spans 17 amino acids.

The V gene is TRBV7-9, the J gene TRBJ2-1; no clear D gene. CDR1 and CDR2 from the germline V gene are SEHNR and FQNEAQ (reference sequence). The CDR3 has 15 residues. V shed 5 bases and J shed 6 bases, with 17 bases lying between them. The CDR3 bases are TGTGCCAGCAGCCAACCGACGGAAACACGCAATGAGCAGTTCTTC. This sequence encodes CASSQPTETRNEQFF.

The V call is TRBV15, the J call TRBJ2-5, with TRBD2 matching over 7 bases. J lost 1 base, V lost 0 bases, and 11 bases had no gene match. Per the germline V gene, CDR1 is LNHNV and CDR2 is YYDKDF (reference sequence). This CDR3 is 18 amino acids long. Here the CDR3 reads CATSRDVGIAGIQETQYF. The DNA of the CDR3 is TGTGCCACCAGCAGAGATGTGGGGATAGCGGGTATCCAAGAGACCCAGTACTTC.

This clonotype was detected only once. The chain employs TRBV12-3 or TRBV12-4 and TRBJ2-1; D is uncertain. Trimming took 0 bases from V and 2 from J, leaving 5 bases between them. CDR3 size: 14 residues. The CDR3 reads CASSLARPYNEQFF. CDR3 nucleotides: TGTGCCAGCAGTTTAGCGCGACCCTACAATGAGCAGTTCTTC.